This TCR beta chain was captured by sequencing in a study of high-grade serous ovarian cancer treatment subgroups. General study results and limits: Same-patient tumor repertoires overlapped at roughly 0.1 to 0.79; different patients barely overlapped. Without spatial data, bulk sequencing limits insight into HGSC tumor diversity.

Turning to this clone: Its antigen remains unknown.

TCRdb keeps only in-frame clones here, not all; method: immunoSEQ multiplex PCR. Of about 9,000 clones detected, about three quarters appear once; the ten largest clones hold about 9.4%. Tumor samples were obtained before definitive surgery or chemotherapy. The J segment lost 4 bases and the V segment lost 5 bases, leaving 6 bases of the junction unmatched. The CDR3 runs 14 residues. The germline CDR1 and CDR2 sequences are SGHNT and YYREEE (reference sequence). Sequenced material: tumor tissue. This receptor was taken from a human donor with high-grade serous ovarian cancer. The chain links TRBV5-4 to TRBJ2-3, with 8 nucleotides matching TRBD1. The CDR3 coding sequence is TGTGCCAGCAGTATCAAACAGGGGGCAGATACGCAGTATTTT. Protein: CASSIKQGADTQYF.